This T cell receptor beta chain was sequenced in a study of T cell responses to AZD1222 COVID-19 vaccine. General observations from the study: Most donors were white British, females outnumbered males, and clonal diversity was possibly underestimated. CD4 TCRs covered the whole spike, strongest at regions 160-218 and 743-854.

This clone was counted once. The antigen remains unidentified. Sequence at one end of the junction differs from germline and may be a read error. The protocol was immunoSEQ multiplex PCR, while the TCRdb copy is restricted to in-frame clones and leaves out a portion. The data contain some 150,000 clones, around 90% of them seen just once; the ten biggest clones take up about 4.1%. The receptor was derived from an adult who received the MenACWY meningococcal vaccine as a control. Sequenced here: peripheral blood, sampled 28 days after the second dose of the MenACWY control vaccine.

As DNA, the CDR3 is TGTGCCAACAGCTTAGGGCCAGGTGCCAACTACGAGCAGTACTTC. Translating gives CANSLGPGANYEQYF. The chain couples TRBV7-2 to TRBJ2-7, with D hard to call. Germline-derived CDR1 and CDR2 are SGHTA and FQGNSA. There are 15 residues in the CDR3. The full variable domain, with the rest looked up from reference TRBV7-2 and TRBJ2-7, is GAGVSQSPSNKVTEKGKDVELRCDPISGHTALYWYRQSLGQGLEFLIYFQGNSAPDKSGLPSDRFSAERTGGSVSTLTIQRTQQEDSAVYLCANSLGPGANYEQYFGPGTRLTVT.